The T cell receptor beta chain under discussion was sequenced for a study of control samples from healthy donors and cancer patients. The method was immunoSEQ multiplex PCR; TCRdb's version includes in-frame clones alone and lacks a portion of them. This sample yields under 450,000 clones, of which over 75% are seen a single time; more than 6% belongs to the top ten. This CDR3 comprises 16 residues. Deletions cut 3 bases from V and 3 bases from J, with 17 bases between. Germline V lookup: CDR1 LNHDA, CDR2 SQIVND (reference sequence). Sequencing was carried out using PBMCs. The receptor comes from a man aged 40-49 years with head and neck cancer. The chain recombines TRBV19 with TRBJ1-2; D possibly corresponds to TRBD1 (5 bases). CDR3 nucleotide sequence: TGTGCCAGTAGTATTTGGGGCGGAGGAGTTGACTATGGCTACACCTTC. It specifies CASSIWGGGVDYGYTF.